This TCR beta chain was recorded in a study of cytomegalovirus exposure and HLA in healthy donors. About the study: Earlier, 95 million to 140 million unique TCR beta sequences were recovered from roughly 200 million T cells by an analysis. Whole-study results and caveats: HLA restriction was apparent for most CMV-associated TCR beta chains in a later analysis. Reportedly, TCR beta sequences accurately predicted HLA-A and HLA-B alleles in most subjects. In a later analysis, productive TCRs from donors in an Asian-associated ancestry cluster reportedly carried fewer N-insertions than the cohort mean.

The sample holds one count of this clone. Its target is not known. One end of the junction does not line up with germline, which may come from a read error. CDR1 SSHAT and CDR2 FNYEAQ come from the germline V gene (reference sequence). The CDR3 is 14 residues long. This PCR relied on a set of 60 Vbeta primers and 13 Jbeta primers. TCRdb's table, derived via immunoSEQ multiplex PCR, lists solely in-frame clones and lacks some. The sample has 85,000 to 130,000 clones; 82% are singletons. Material: PBMCs. This receptor was identified in a man aged 50-60 years in good health and CMV-seronegative. The chain joins TRBV7-7 to TRBJ2-3; 11 bases match TRBD2. CDR3 residues: CASSSGLAGDTQYF. The CDR3 nucleotides are TGTGCTAGCAGCTCAGGACTAGCGGGAGATACGCAGTATTTT.